The clone carrying this T cell receptor (beta chain) was detected once. This CDR3 has 16 amino acids. Losses at the gene ends were 3 bases for V and 7 bases for J; bases not matched to a gene: 13. Per the germline V gene, CDR1 is SGHRS and CDR2 is YFSETQ. The data derive from a study of T cell changes during pregnancy in multiple sclerosis. Measured with immunoSEQ multiplex PCR; TCRdb has only the in-frame clones, and not every one. This sample has fewer than 45,000 clones, with roughly 89% found just once. The source material was CD4+ T cells from peripheral blood mononuclear cells, sampled in the first trimester of pregnancy. The rearrangement links TRBV5-1 to TRBJ1-2, with 9 bases matching TRBD1. This receptor was taken from a female donor with multiple sclerosis, enrolled in a pregnancy study. In nucleotides, the CDR3 is TGCGCCAGCAGCTCGACGGGACAGGGTAAGAGGCTTGGCTACACCTTC. Translated: CASSSTGQGKRLGYTF.